This record looks at one T cell receptor beta chain sequence and its context. Its cognate antigen is unknown. This entry belongs to a study of cytomegalovirus exposure and HLA in healthy donors. Study-level information: An earlier analysis identified 120 million or so unique TCR beta sequences in about 200 million T cells. Drawn from HLA-typed donors, around 85 million unique TCRs were held in an early data release. Study-wide findings and caveats: Judged likely to be a sequencing artifact was a cluster of highly shared sequence variants. In an earlier analysis, most TCR beta V segments were productive about 87% or about 30% of the time.

The CDR3 contains 14 residues. Germline V gives CDR1 KGHSH, CDR2 LQKENI. V lost 3 bases to trimming and J lost 3 bases, with 11 bases between them. Primers: 60 Vbeta forward and 13 Jbeta reverse. The assay was immunoSEQ multiplex PCR, and TCRdb's table has in-frame clones only and misses some. The sample has 110,000 or so clones, 60% to 85% seen once. Sequencing was carried out using PBMCs. This receptor was taken from a man aged 50-59 years in good health and CMV-seropositive. The gene calls are TRBV18 and TRBJ1-2; tentative D call: TRBD1 (5 bases). CDR3 loop: CASSPGGDHYGYTF. CDR3 nucleotide sequence: TGTGCCAGCTCACCGGGAGGGGATCACTATGGCTACACCTTC.